One and the same sample provided the 32 T cell receptor beta chains below, sequenced in a study of T-cell reconstitution after alpha-beta-depleted transplantation in children. Preparing the TCRbeta library involved the use of unique molecular identifiers. TCRdb passed the PCR reads through MiXCR, listing each CDR3 protein once. This table holds 700,000 to 950,000 distinct CDR3 sequences, around 15% found once. This sample comprised PBMCs, mostly from graft donor cells, obtained 360 days after TCRalphabeta/CD19-depleted stem cell transplant. These receptors were taken from a male patient younger than 18 who had a stem cell transplant for acute lymphoblastic leukemia, so the T cells may come from the graft donor.

This chain joins TRBV6-2 or TRBV6-3 and TRBJ2-1; 9 bases align to TRBD1. Germline lookup yields CDR1 MNHEY and CDR2 SVGEGT. This CDR3 comprises 16 residues. After removal of 6 bases from V and 5 bases from J, the junction contained 11 bases not matched to a gene. The CDR3 spells CASSLPGQGLNNEQFF. DNA of the CDR3: TGTGCCAGCAGCCTCCCTGGACAGGGGTTGAACAATGAGCAGTTCTTC.

This chain uses TRBV3-1 with TRBJ1-1, with D possibly matching TRBD1 (5 bases). There are 12 residues in the CDR3. Trimming pared 3 bases from V and 4 bases from J, leaving 6 bases between. The germline V gene has CDR1 LGHDT and CDR2 YNNKEL (reference sequence). The CDR3 nucleotides read TGTGCCAGCAGCCACGACAGCACTGAAGCTTTCTTT. Translating gives CASSHDSTEAFF.

This clonotype was recorded only once. The chain joins TRBV7-2 to TRBJ2-5; D uncertain. Trimming cost V 8 bases and J 2 bases, with 12 bases left between them. Germline CDR1 and CDR2: SGHTA and FQGNSA. The length of the CDR3 is 13 residues. The CDR3 protein is CASVKANQETQYF. CDR3 nucleotides: TGTGCCAGCGTTAAGGCTAATCAAGAGACCCAGTACTTC.

The chain carries TRBV12-3 or TRBV12-4 and TRBJ2-1, with TRBD2 identical over 9 bases. The trim removed 0 bases at V and 9 bases at J, leaving 6 bases unmatched. CDR3 size: 15 residues. The CDR3 reads CASSLASGRPGEQFF. The CDR3 coding sequence is TGTGCCAGCAGTTTAGCTAGCGGGAGACCCGGTGAGCAGTTCTTC.

In its sample, this clonotype was seen a few times. This sequence joins TRBV19 and TRBJ1-2, with unresolved D. Germline V gives CDR1 LNHDA, CDR2 SQIVND (reference sequence). Trimming took off 3 bases at V and 2 bases at J, with 7 bases between the two ends. The CDR3 runs 13 residues. CDR3 nucleotides: TGTGCCAGTAGTATGATGGGAAACTATGGCTACACCTTC. Translating gives CASSMMGNYGYTF. The full variable domain, completed using reference TRBV19 and TRBJ1-2, is DGGITQSPKYLFRKEGQNVTLSCEQNLNHDAMYWYRQDPGQGLRLIYYSQIVNDFQKGDIAEGYSVSREKKESFPLTVTSAQKNPTAFYLCASSMMGNYGYTFGSGTRLTVV.

A few counts support this clonotype. The CDR3 reads CASSLSNSNQPQHF. In nucleotides, the CDR3 is TGTGCCAGCAGTTTATCCAATAGCAATCAGCCCCAGCATTTT. The chain employs TRBV12-3 or TRBV12-4 and TRBJ1-5; D is ambiguous. The V and J ends lost 2 bases and 0 bases respectively, with 5 bases between them. CDR3 size: 14 residues.

V gene TRBV24-1 combines with J gene TRBJ2-1; 10 nucleotides agree with TRBD2. The germline V gene has CDR1 KGHDR and CDR2 SFDVKD. V trimming: 2 bases; J trimming: 7 bases; junction bases outside the gene matches: 7. The CDR3 runs to 16 residues. The DNA for the CDR3 is TGTGCCACCAGTGATTCATACGGACTAGCGGCTAATGAGCAGTTCTTC. This sequence encodes CATSDSYGLAANEQFF.

The V and J genes are TRBV29-1 and TRBJ2-1; no definite D call. The germline V gene has CDR1 SQVTM and CDR2 ANQGSEA. Trimming cost V 3 bases and J 9 bases, with 12 bases left between them. The CDR3 length is 12 residues. In DNA form, the CDR3 reads TGCAGCGTTGACCTCTCCAGGACTGAGCAGTTCTTC. Protein sequence: CSVDLSRTEQFF.

This clonotype was counted a few times. The chain has TRBV15 and TRBJ1-5; D is perhaps TRBD1 (6 bases). The CDR3 consists of 16 residues. V was shortened by 6 bases and J by 0 bases, with 15 bases between the two germline ends. CDR1 and CDR2 from the germline V gene are LNHNV and YYDKDF (reference sequence). CDR3 nucleotide sequence: TGTGCCACCAGGGGGGCAGGGGTCGGTAGCAATCAGCCCCAGCATTTT. Translating it yields CATRGAGVGSNQPQHF.

This clonotype has only a few counts. The CDR3 DNA is TGCGCCAGCAGTTACGGGACTAGCGGGAACAATGAGCAGTTCTTC. Its translation: CASSYGTSGNNEQFF. The V and J genes are TRBV5-1 and TRBJ2-1; TRBD2 matches at 13 bases. The V gene end was trimmed by 5 bases and the J gene end by 5 bases; junction bases not matched to a gene: 4. The CDR3 loop spans 15 amino acids. CDR1 is SGHRS and CDR2 is YFSETQ in the germline V gene.

This sequence joins TRBV6-5 and TRBJ2-5, with D tentatively TRBD1 (5 bases). The germline CDR1 and CDR2 sequences are MNHEY and SVGAGI. CDR3 size: 16 residues. Trimming stripped 0 bases from V and 4 bases from J, with 15 bases between. The CDR3 sequence is CASSYSPVSRVETQYF. The CDR3 coding sequence is TGTGCCAGCAGTTACTCGCCAGTAAGCAGGGTAGAGACCCAGTACTTC.

The V call is TRBV7-2, the J call TRBJ1-3; D is undetermined. V was shortened by 5 bases and J by 3 bases, with 11 bases between the two germline ends. Germline CDR1 is SGHTA and CDR2 is FQGNSA. The length of the CDR3 is 14 residues. DNA of the CDR3: TGTGCCAGCAGCAACAAGGGATATGGAAACACCATATATTTT. Its translation is CASSNKGYGNTIYF.

The CDR3 DNA follows: TGTGCCAGCAGTTTATGGAGCGGGAGAAGATTCCATGAGCAGTTCTTC. As protein: CASSLWSGRRFHEQFF. V and J are TRBV12-3 or TRBV12-4 and TRBJ2-1, with 8 bases that match TRBD2. V trimming: 2 bases; J trimming: 8 bases; junction bases outside the gene matches: 11. The CDR3 totals 16 residues.

The chain uses TRBV7-9 and TRBJ2-2, with 8 bases identical to TRBD2. Germline V CDR1 and CDR2: SEHNR, FQNEAQ (reference sequence). The V and J ends lost 5 bases and 5 bases, in that order; junction bases with no gene match: 10. This CDR3 region has 16 residues. The CDR3, as DNA: TGTGCCAGCAGCCACCCAAGCGGGAGCTTAACCGGGGAGCTGTTTTTT. Amino acids: CASSHPSGSLTGELFF.

V gene TRBV7-9 combines with J gene TRBJ1-6; no reliable D call. V lost 4 bases and J lost 9, with 19 bases in between. The V gene's germline CDR1 is SEHNR and CDR2 FQNEAQ (reference sequence). CDR3 size: 16 residues. The CDR3 here is CASSSGPRVLGSPLHF. CDR3 coding DNA: TGTGCCAGCAGCTCCGGTCCCCGCGTCCTCGGTTCACCCCTCCACTTT.

This clonotype was seen more than once but under ten times. CDR3 residues: CASSMAAYNEQFF. In nucleotides, the CDR3 is TGTGCCAGCAGCATGGCTGCCTACAATGAGCAGTTCTTC. This sequence joins TRBV7-9 and TRBJ2-1; D gene uncertain. CDR3 size: 13 residues. V was shortened by 5 bases and J by 2 bases, with 7 bases between the two germline ends. In germline, CDR1 is SEHNR, CDR2 FQNEAQ (reference sequence).

This clonotype occurred a few times. J is TRBJ1-2 and V is TRBV2; a weak D match, TRBD1 (6 bases). The CDR3 totals 15 residues. Germline CDR1 reads SNHLY; CDR2 reads FYNNEI. The V end was cut by 6 bases, the J end by 6 bases, with 20 bases between. CDR3 DNA sequence: TGTGCCAGCAGCAAGCTCGCGACAGGTGAAAATGGCTACACCTTC. Protein product: CASSKLATGENGYTF. The entire variable domain, with the rest obtained from reference TRBV2 and TRBJ1-2, is as follows: EPEVTQTPSHQVTQMGQEVILRCVPISNHLYFYWYRQILGQKVEFLVSFYNNEISEKSEIFDDQFSVERPDGSNFTLKIRSTKLEDSAMYFCASSKLATGENGYTFGSGTRLTVV.

This sequence joins TRBV7-2 and TRBJ2-7; D is ambiguous. Between the trimmed V and J ends, which lost 1 base and 4 bases, there was a span of 11 bases. The germline V gene encodes CDR1 SGHTA and CDR2 FQGNSA. The CDR3 is 14 amino acids. The CDR3 protein is CASSLVHGRYEQYF. The CDR3 bases are TGTGCCAGCAGCTTAGTCCATGGAAGGTACGAGCAGTACTTC. The full variable domain, its missing parts supplied by reference TRBV7-2 and TRBJ2-7, is GAGVSQSPSNKVTEKGKDVELRCDPISGHTALYWYRQSLGQGLEFLIYFQGNSAPDKSGLPSDRFSAERTGGSVSTLTIQRTQQEDSAVYLCASSLVHGRYEQYFGPGTRLTVT.

This clonotype has a count of ten or more. The chain uses TRBV9 and TRBJ2-1, with D possibly matching TRBD2 (6 bases). Germline V gene lookup returns CDR1 SGDLS and CDR2 YYNGEE. This CDR3 is 15 amino acids long. V was trimmed by 3 bases and J by 0 bases, leaving 10 bases between them. CDR3 nucleotides: TGTGCCAGCAGCGCTAGCGCGAGCTCCTACAATGAGCAGTTCTTC. Its translation: CASSASASSYNEQFF.

This clonotype was recorded a few times. The V and J genes are TRBV18 and TRBJ2-1, with D perhaps matching TRBD2 (5 bases). The length of the CDR3 is 14 residues. The germline CDR1 and CDR2 sequences are KGHSH and LQKENI. The V gene lost 4 bases and the J gene lost 16 bases, with 23 bases spanning the gap. This CDR3 is CASSREKPRGSGFF. CDR3 bases: TGTGCCAGCTCACGCGAGAAACCCCGGGGTAGTGGCTTCTTC. The full variable domain, with the rest looked up from reference TRBV18 and TRBJ2-1, is NAGVMQNPRHLVRRRGQEARLRCSPMKGHSHVYWYRQLPEEGLKFMVYLQKENIIDESGMPKERFSAEFPKEGPSILRIQQVVRGDSAAYFCASSREKPRGSGFFGPGTRLTVL.

The chain carries TRBV27 and TRBJ2-1; TRBD2 agrees at 8 bases. With 11 bases clipped from V and 1 base from J, the junction kept 22 bases outside the gene matches. The CDR3 sequence is 19 residues long. Germline V CDR1 and CDR2: MNHEY, SMNVEV (reference sequence). CDR3 in DNA: TGTGCCCTCAGTTTGCGGGGGGTACTTTCCATTGGGTCCTACAATGAGCAGTTCTTC. It is translated as CALSLRGVLSIGSYNEQFF.

The chain employs TRBV9 and TRBJ2-3; 9 nucleotides agree with TRBD2. CDR3 length: 15 amino acids. Germline CDR1 and CDR2: SGDLS and YYNGEE. The trim removed 5 bases at V and 1 base at J, leaving 5 bases unmatched. In nucleotides, the CDR3 is TGTGCCAGCAGGTTCGCGGGAGGGGGCACAGATACGCAGTATTTT. Its translation is CASRFAGGGTDTQYF.

The sample holds a few counts of this clonotype. The CDR3 loop is CASSPSTQRELFF. The DNA of the CDR3 is TGTGCCAGCTCACCCTCGACCCAACGGGAGCTGTTTTTT. The chain is built from TRBV18 and TRBJ2-2, with D hard to call. The CDR3 length is 13 residues. Germline lookup yields CDR1 KGHSH and CDR2 LQKENI. V shed 3 bases and J shed 9 bases, with 11 bases lying between them.

This clonotype has more than one count but fewer than ten. The CDR3 nucleotides read TGTGCCAGCAGCACCCGGACAGGGGGAGCTGGCTACACCTTC. It yields the protein CASSTRTGGAGYTF. This chain links TRBV7-6 with TRBJ1-2, with 10 bases matching TRBD1. The germline V gene has CDR1 SGHVS and CDR2 FNYEAQ. Trimming took 5 bases from V and 7 from J; bases not matched to a gene: 7. The CDR3 length is 14 residues.

There are many counts of this clonotype. The DNA for the CDR3 is TGTGCCACCAGCAGAGATTGGGCAGACACAGATACGCAGTATTTT. Translated: CATSRDWADTDTQYF. V gene TRBV15 combines with J gene TRBJ2-3, with D hard to call. CDR1 is LNHNV, CDR2 YYDKDF, per germline (reference sequence). The CDR3 totals 15 residues. The ends were cut back, 0 bases at V and 2 bases at J, with 9 bases in the middle.

At least ten counts were recorded for this clonotype. V gene TRBV3-1 combines with J gene TRBJ2-1; TRBD2 agrees at 14 bases. Germline-derived CDR1 and CDR2 are LGHDT and YNNKEL (reference sequence). V shed 0 bases and J 7 bases; nucleotides not matched to a gene: 5. The CDR3 is 17 residues long. This CDR3 is CASSQDSGTSGSNEQFF. The CDR3 nucleotides read TGTGCCAGCAGCCAAGATTCCGGGACTAGCGGGAGTAATGAGCAGTTCTTC.

This clonotype turned up a few times. V usage is TRBV29-1 and J usage is TRBJ1-1; TRBD1 aligns across 8 bases. J lost 0 bases, V lost 4 bases, and 4 bases had no gene match. This CDR3 has 14 amino acids. The germline gives CDR1 SQVTM, CDR2 ANQGSEA. For the CDR3, the DNA is TGCAGCGTTGCGGGACAGGCCATGAACACTGAAGCTTTCTTT. It translates to CSVAGQAMNTEAFF.

This clonotype was counted a few times. The rearrangement joins TRBV20-1 to TRBJ2-3; TRBD2 aligns across 9 bases. Germline V lookup: CDR1 DFQATT, CDR2 SNEGSKA (reference sequence). The CDR3 has 15 amino acids. V shed 2 bases, J shed 6 bases, and the junction held 9 bases outside the gene matches. This CDR3 reads CSARSIAGAGDTQYF. The CDR3 DNA reads TGCAGTGCTAGAAGTATAGCGGGAGCCGGGGATACGCAGTATTTT.

This chain connects TRBV12-5 to TRBJ2-7; D gene ambiguous. CDR1 and CDR2 (germline): LGHNT, FRNRAP. V was pared by 2 bases and J by 2 bases, with 13 bases between. CDR3 length equals 15 residues. The CDR3 region is CASGLIFDHPYEQYF. The CDR3, as DNA: TGTGCTAGTGGTTTGATTTTCGACCACCCCTACGAGCAGTACTTC.

The CDR3 DNA follows: TGCGCCAGCAGCTTGGCCGGGAGTGCAGATACGCAGTATTTT. Protein: CASSLAGSADTQYF. The J gene is TRBJ2-3, the V gene TRBV5-1, with a tentative D call TRBD2 (6 bases). With 0 bases removed from V and 4 bases from J, the gap between germline ends came to 9 bases. This CDR3 region has 14 residues. Germline V gene lookup returns CDR1 SGHRS and CDR2 YFSETQ.

This clonotype occurred a few times. The chain uses TRBV7-3 and TRBJ2-3; D is ambiguous. The CDR3 runs to 16 residues. Per the germline V gene, CDR1 is SGHTA and CDR2 is FQGTGA. The V gene lost 2 bases and the J gene lost 0 bases, with 12 bases spanning the gap. The CDR3 here is CASSLLGHTSTDTQYF. In nucleotides, the CDR3 is TGTGCCAGCAGCTTATTAGGCCACACCAGCACAGATACGCAGTATTTT.

This clonotype was detected ten times or more. The J gene is TRBJ2-1, the V gene TRBV5-1; D is undetermined. The CDR3 extends over 13 amino acids. Germline values: CDR1 SGHRS, CDR2 YFSETQ. Trimming pared 4 bases from V and 5 bases from J, leaving 10 bases between. CDR3 protein: CASSPTRHNEQFF. CDR3 DNA: TGCGCCAGCAGCCCTACGCGTCACAATGAGCAGTTCTTC.